The T cell receptor (beta chain) described here comes from a study of cytomegalovirus exposure and HLA in healthy donors. The study ran its PCR with 60 Vbeta and 13 Jbeta primers. The table came from immunoSEQ multiplex PCR; TCRdb's copy has only in-frame clones and leaves some out. This table has 150,000 or so clones, about two thirds appearing once. The sequence was collected from a woman under 30 in good health and CMV-seronegative. Sequencing used PBMCs.

The CDR3 nucleotides read TGTGCCAGTAGCATCGACAGAATCTACACCTTC. Its protein product is CASSIDRIYTF. This chain joins TRBV19 and TRBJ1-2; possible D gene TRBD1, 5 bases. CDR3 length: 11 residues. CDR1 LNHDA and CDR2 SQIVND come from the germline V gene (reference sequence). The V gene lost 6 bases and the J gene lost 10 bases, with 12 bases spanning the gap.